The 14 T cell receptor beta chains below all came from one sample that was sequenced in a study of OX40 agonist ivuxolimab in advanced cancers. Generated by immunoSEQ multiplex PCR, the TCRdb table keeps only in-frame clones and is missing some. The sample shows 60,000 to 65,000 clones, around 83% of them seen only once. Source: CD4+ or CD8+ T cells sorted from blood, taken in a trial of the OX40 agonist ivuxolimab. The receptors here all came from an adult with an advanced solid tumor such as melanoma, head and neck, liver or kidney cancer.

This sequence joins TRBV5-1 and TRBJ2-2; the D is unclear. V shed 4 bases and J shed 6 bases, with 10 bases lying between them. The germline V gene encodes CDR1 SGHRS and CDR2 YFSETQ. The CDR3 totals 13 residues. For the CDR3, the DNA is TGCGCCAGCAGCCCACGTGGTGCCGGGGAGCTGTTTTTT. It yields the protein CASSPRGAGELFF. The complete variable domain, with remaining parts taken from reference TRBV5-1 and TRBJ2-2, reads KAGVTQTPRYLIKTRGQQVTLSCSPISGHRSVSWYQQTPGQGLQFLFEYFSETQRNKGNFPGRFSGRQFSNSRSEMNVSTLELGDSALYLCASSPRGAGELFFGEGSRLTVL.

The chain uses TRBV9 and TRBJ2-1; TRBD1 is a possible D gene (5 bases). V was clipped by 0 bases and J by 2 bases, with 12 bases between them. Germline CDR1 SGDLS, CDR2 YYNGEE. The CDR3 runs to 16 residues. CDR3 sequence: CASSVGGDAAYNEQFF. CDR3 bases: TGTGCCAGCAGCGTAGGGGGCGACGCGGCCTACAATGAGCAGTTCTTC. The variable domain in full, with the rest retrieved from reference TRBV9 and TRBJ2-1, is DSGVTQTPKHLITATGQRVTLRCSPRSGDLSVYWYQQSLDQGLQFLIQYYNGEERAKGNILERFSAQQFPDLHSELNLSSLELGDSALYFCASSVGGDAAYNEQFFGPGTRLTVL.

This clone has more than one count but fewer than ten. V and J are TRBV29-1 and TRBJ2-3; 8 bases are shared with TRBD2. With 4 bases clipped from V and 10 bases from J, the junction kept 10 bases outside the gene matches. There are 13 residues in the CDR3. Looked up from germline, CDR1 is SQVTM and CDR2 is ANQGSEA. DNA of the CDR3: TGCAGCGTTGGAGCCGTCCTAGCGGGTGCGCAGTATTTT. Its translation is CSVGAVLAGAQYF.

The chain is built from TRBV7-6 and TRBJ1-6; 12 bases match TRBD1. V dropped 1 base and J dropped 0; count of bases not matched to a gene: 10. CDR3 size: 21 residues. The germline V gene has CDR1 SGHVS and CDR2 FNYEAQ. This CDR3 reads CASSLGRGDRGRSSYNSPLHF. CDR3 nucleotides: TGTGCCAGCAGCTTAGGGCGGGGGGACAGGGGGCGAAGCTCCTATAATTCACCCCTCCACTTT.

The genes are TRBV6-6 and TRBJ1-5; D ambiguous. Germline loops: CDR1 MNHNY, CDR2 SVGAGI (reference sequence). The CDR3 runs 13 residues. The V and J ends lost 2 bases and 9 bases respectively, with 11 bases between them. CDR3 DNA: TGTGCCAGCAGTTACGAAGTGTTCGGGCCCCAGCATTTT. Amino acid sequence: CASSYEVFGPQHF.

The chain joins TRBV29-1 to TRBJ1-6; D gene uncertain. Looked up from germline, CDR1 is SQVTM and CDR2 is ANQGSEA. The CDR3 runs 15 residues. V lost 5 bases and J lost 0, with 11 bases in between. The CDR3 DNA reads as TGCAGCGTTTCAGGACCCGGCTCCTATAATTCACCCCTCCACTTT. It yields the protein CSVSGPGSYNSPLHF.

This clone showed up just a few times. V and J are TRBV18 and TRBJ2-5; no firm D call. The length of the CDR3 is 14 residues. V lost 0 bases, J lost 2 bases, and 7 bases lay in between. CDR1 and CDR2 from the germline V gene are KGHSH and LQKENI. In nucleotides, the CDR3 is TGTGCCAGCTCACCACCCGGAAGGCAAGAGACCCAGTACTTC. As protein: CASSPPGRQETQYF. Filled out from reference TRBV18 and TRBJ2-5, the complete variable domain reads NAGVMQNPRHLVRRRGQEARLRCSPMKGHSHVYWYRQLPEEGLKFMVYLQKENIIDESGMPKERFSAEFPKEGPSILRIQQVVRGDSAAYFCASSPPGRQETQYFGPGTRLLVL.

CDR3 coding DNA: TGTGCCAGCAGCTTAGCACAGAGGACAAGCTCCTATAATTCACCCCTCCACTTT. Protein: CASSLAQRTSSYNSPLHF. This chain links TRBV7-2 with TRBJ1-6; the D gene is possibly TRBD1 (5 bases). Deletions cut 0 bases from V and 0 bases from J, with 12 bases between. CDR3 length: 18 residues. Germline CDR1 SGHTA, CDR2 FQGNSA.

This chain joins TRBV5-1 and TRBJ2-7; D remains unclear. The V gene's germline CDR1 is SGHRS and CDR2 YFSETQ. Trimming stripped 3 bases from V and 1 base from J, with 11 bases between. The CDR3 extends over 14 amino acids. CDR3 sequence (DNA): TGCGCCAGCAGCTGGAATCTCCGTTCCTACGAGCAGTACTTC. Residues: CASSWNLRSYEQYF.

This chain joins TRBV11-3 and TRBJ2-1; D remains unclear. Trimming stripped 1 base from V and 8 bases from J, with 6 bases between. The CDR3 is 12 amino acids. Germline V CDR1 and CDR2: SGHNT, YENEEA. In DNA, the CDR3 is TGTGCCAGCAGCTTAGTTTGGGATGAGCAGTTCTTC. Its protein product is CASSLVWDEQFF.

The genes are TRBV29-1 and TRBJ2-7; no firm D call. The germline gives CDR1 SQVTM, CDR2 ANQGSEA. The ends were cut back, 6 bases at V and 3 bases at J, with 12 bases in the middle. This CDR3 has 12 amino acids. CDR3: CSVAAGNYEQYF. In DNA form, the CDR3 reads TGCAGCGTGGCGGCTGGGAACTACGAGCAGTACTTC.

This rearrangement joins TRBV5-1 to TRBJ2-5; 10 nucleotides agree with TRBD2. Germline-derived CDR1 and CDR2 are SGHRS and YFSETQ. The V segment lost 2 bases and the J segment 5 bases; nucleotides outside the gene matches: 3. The CDR3 loop spans 14 amino acids. The CDR3 DNA reads as TGCGCCAGCAGCTTACTAGCGGGGAGGGAGACCCAGTACTTC. It codes for CASSLLAGRETQYF.

V and J are TRBV2 and TRBJ1-1; D uncertain. V lost 2 bases to trimming and J lost 1 base, with 2 bases between them. This CDR3 has 12 amino acids. Germline CDR1 is SNHLY and CDR2 is FYNNEI. The CDR3, as DNA: TGTGCCAGCAGTGAATGGAACACTGAAGCTTTCTTT. Amino acids: CASSEWNTEAFF.

V gene TRBV10-1 combines with J gene TRBJ2-7; TRBD1 matches 7 bases. The germline V gene encodes CDR1 WNHNN and CDR2 SYGVQD (reference sequence). CDR3 length equals 13 residues. V dropped 4 bases and J dropped 6; count of bases not matched to a gene: 6. CDR3 in amino acids: CASSGKPGGEQYF. CDR3 bases: TGCGCCAGCAGTGGGAAACCAGGGGGCGAGCAGTACTTC.